Shown below are 13 T cell receptor beta chains from a single sample sequenced in a study of long-term antiretroviral therapy in people with HIV. The assay, immunoSEQ v3.0, was run at survey level. Profiled with immunoSEQ multiplex PCR; TCRdb holds only in-frame clones, not every one. The top ten hold roughly 5% of the sample, which has fewer than 30,000 clones, about 86% seen once. Here the sequenced sample was unsorted PBMCs, taken 0.8 years after starting antiretroviral therapy. The receptors come from a woman younger than 45 with HIV.

This sequence joins TRBV7-3 and TRBJ1-1; the D gene is possibly TRBD1 (5 bases). V gave up 0 bases and J gave up 3 bases, with 8 bases separating them. Germline V gene sequence: CDR1 SGHTA, CDR2 FQGTGA. CDR3 length: 14 residues. The CDR3 is CASSLTRDYTEAFF. CDR3 in DNA: TGTGCCAGCAGCTTAACCAGGGATTACACTGAAGCTTTCTTT.

The chain couples TRBV9 to TRBJ2-3; D is possibly TRBD2 (6 bases). The CDR3 is made up of 14 amino acids. CDR1 and CDR2 from the germline V gene are SGDLS and YYNGEE. V was clipped by 4 bases and J by 0 bases, with 9 bases between them. The CDR3 region is CASSSGGSTDTQYF. CDR3 nucleotides: TGTGCCAGCAGCAGTGGAGGGAGCACAGATACGCAGTATTTT. Supplemented by reference TRBV9 and TRBJ2-3, the full variable domain reads DSGVTQTPKHLITATGQRVTLRCSPRSGDLSVYWYQQSLDQGLQFLIQYYNGEERAKGNILERFSAQQFPDLHSELNLSSLELGDSALYFCASSSGGSTDTQYFGPGTRLTVL.

The chain combines TRBV29-1 with TRBJ2-5; D is undetermined. V was trimmed by 4 bases and J by 1 base, leaving 10 bases between them. Germline V CDR1 and CDR2: SQVTM, ANQGSEA. The CDR3 is made up of 13 amino acids. Here the CDR3 DNA reads TGCAGCGTTGCCAGGACGGGCCAAGAGACCCAGTACTTC. Its translation is CSVARTGQETQYF.

V and J are TRBV19 and TRBJ2-2; 8 nucleotides match TRBD1. The germline V gene has CDR1 LNHDA and CDR2 SQIVND (reference sequence). Germline trimming cut 8 bases from V and 7 bases from J; bases unmatched to any gene: 12. There are 15 residues in the CDR3. Here the CDR3 DNA reads TGTGCCAGTGGTGGACAGGGTGGGTTCGGCGGGGAGCTGTTTTTT. Its protein product is CASGGQGGFGGELFF.

This sequence joins TRBV10-2 and TRBJ1-5, with unresolved D. V was trimmed by 2 bases and J by 4 bases, leaving 9 bases between them. Germline CDR1 is WSHSY and CDR2 is SAAADI. The length of the CDR3 is 14 residues. The CDR3 sequence is CASSEVGLNQPQHF. The CDR3 bases are TGCGCCAGCAGTGAGGTCGGATTAAATCAGCCCCAGCATTTT.

The V gene is TRBV7-3, the J gene TRBJ2-5; tentative D call: TRBD1 (5 bases). V gave up 2 bases and J gave up 5 bases, with 15 bases separating them. This CDR3 spans 15 amino acids. Germline CDR1 and CDR2: SGHTA and FQGTGA. CDR3 protein: CASSLGAYKEETQYF. The CDR3 region has the DNA TGTGCCAGCAGCTTAGGGGCGTATAAAGAGGAGACCCAGTACTTC.

The genes are TRBV19 and TRBJ1-3; possibly TRBD1 for D (6 bases). The CDR3 runs to 15 residues. Looked up from germline, CDR1 is LNHDA and CDR2 is SQIVND (reference sequence). Trimming cost V 5 bases and J 0 bases, with 11 bases left between them. Here the CDR3 DNA reads TGTGCCAGTAGTTCCAGGGGATACTCTGGAAACACCATATATTTT. This encodes CASSSRGYSGNTIYF.

The chain combines TRBV6-1 with TRBJ2-7, with no clear D. This CDR3 is 14 amino acids long. Germline-derived CDR1 and CDR2 are MNHNS and SASEGT. V was clipped by 0 bases and J by 1 base, with 7 bases between them. CDR3 DNA sequence: TGTGCCAGCAGTGAAGCCGGGCGGTCCTACGAGCAGTACTTC. It specifies CASSEAGRSYEQYF.

The chain joins TRBV7-8 to TRBJ1-1; no reliable D call. The CDR3 is 14 residues long. Germline CDR1 reads SGHVS; CDR2 reads FQNEAQ. Trimming stripped 1 base from V and 4 bases from J, with 10 bases between. The DNA for the CDR3 is TGTGCCAGCAGCTTAGGTACGGTGCCCACTGAAGCTTTCTTT. Its translation: CASSLGTVPTEAFF.

The sample holds a few counts of this clone. V is TRBV14 and J is TRBJ1-6; unclear D gene. The CDR3 is 16 amino acids. V lost 4 bases to trimming and J lost 0 bases, with 10 bases between them. The germline CDR1 and CDR2 sequences are SGHDN and FVKESK. For the CDR3, the DNA is TGTGCCAGCAGCCGCGGGTTTAGCTCCTATAATTCACCCCTCCACTTT. It translates to CASSRGFSSYNSPLHF. The entire variable domain, with the rest obtained from reference TRBV14 and TRBJ1-6, is as follows: EAGVTQFPSHSVIEKGQTVTLRCDPISGHDNLYWYRRVMGKEIKFLLHFVKESKQDESGMPNNRFLAERTGGTYSTLKVQPAELEDSGVYFCASSRGFSSYNSPLHFGNGTRLTVT.

This chain uses TRBV2 with TRBJ2-5; no reliable D call. This CDR3 has 12 amino acids. Germline CDR1 SNHLY, CDR2 FYNNEI. The germline V and J ends were trimmed by 5 bases and 3 bases, with 7 bases remaining between them. DNA for the CDR3: TGTGCCAGCAGTAAGATCGAAGAGACCCAGTACTTC. It is translated as CASSKIEETQYF. Based on the CDR3 plus reference TRBV2 and TRBJ2-5, the full variable domain is EPEVTQTPSHQVTQMGQEVILRCVPISNHLYFYWYRQILGQKVEFLVSFYNNEISEKSEIFDDQFSVERPDGSNFTLKIRSTKLEDSAMYFCASSKIEETQYFGPGTRLLVL.

V gene TRBV10-1 combines with J gene TRBJ2-3, with a tentative D call TRBD2 (6 bases). In germline, CDR1 is WNHNN, CDR2 SYGVQD (reference sequence). Trimming cost V 4 bases and J 6 bases, with 14 bases left between them. This CDR3 region has 14 residues. The CDR3 DNA follows: TGCGCCAGCAGTGCTTCGGGACTCTCGGATACGCAGTATTTT. Encoded protein: CASSASGLSDTQYF.

The chain couples TRBV14 to TRBJ2-5; a possible D gene is TRBD1 (6 bases). V lost 5 bases and J lost 4, with 14 bases in between. Germline CDR1 reads SGHDN; CDR2 reads FVKESK. CDR3 length: 14 residues. The CDR3 spells CASSAGARSETQYF. The CDR3 DNA sequence: TGTGCCAGCAGCGCAGGGGCGCGATCAGAGACCCAGTACTTC.